This T cell receptor beta chain is drawn from a study of T cells in Graves' hyperthyroidism and ophthalmopathy. Out of 10 ml of fresh peripheral blood came the PBMCs. Using RNA transcripts as the source, TCR beta CDR3 regions were amplified. The HTBI primer set was used in a first-round RT-PCR of the TCR CDR3. TCRdb reprocessed the multiplex PCR reads via MiXCR and lists one record per CDR3 protein. The data show a few hundred thousand distinct CDR3 sequences, about 20% seen once. The V gene end was trimmed by 3 bases and the J gene end by 1 base; junction bases not matched to a gene: 5. The germline V gene has CDR1 MGHDK and CDR2 SYGVNS. CDR3 length equals 16 residues.

The J gene is TRBJ2-5, the V gene TRBV25-1, with 10 positions matching TRBD2. The sample comprised blood. The sequence derives from a woman aged 70-85 years with Graves' ophthalmopathy. CDR3 amino acids: CASSDWASGGQETQYF. DNA for the CDR3: TGTGCCAGCAGTGACTGGGCTAGCGGGGGCCAAGAGACCCAGTACTTC.